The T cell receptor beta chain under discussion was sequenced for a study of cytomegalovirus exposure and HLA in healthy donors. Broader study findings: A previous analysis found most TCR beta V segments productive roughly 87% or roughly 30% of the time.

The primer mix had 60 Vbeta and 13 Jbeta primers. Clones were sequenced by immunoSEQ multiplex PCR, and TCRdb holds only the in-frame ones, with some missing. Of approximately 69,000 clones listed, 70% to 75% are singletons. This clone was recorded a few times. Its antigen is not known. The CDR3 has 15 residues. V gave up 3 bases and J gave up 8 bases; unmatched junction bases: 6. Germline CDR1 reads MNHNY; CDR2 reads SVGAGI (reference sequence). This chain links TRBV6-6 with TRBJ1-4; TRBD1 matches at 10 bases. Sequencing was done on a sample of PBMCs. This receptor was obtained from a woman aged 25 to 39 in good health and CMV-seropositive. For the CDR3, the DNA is TGTGCCAGCAGTTATCGGACAGGGGGAAACGAAAAACTGTTTTTT. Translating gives CASSYRTGGNEKLFF.